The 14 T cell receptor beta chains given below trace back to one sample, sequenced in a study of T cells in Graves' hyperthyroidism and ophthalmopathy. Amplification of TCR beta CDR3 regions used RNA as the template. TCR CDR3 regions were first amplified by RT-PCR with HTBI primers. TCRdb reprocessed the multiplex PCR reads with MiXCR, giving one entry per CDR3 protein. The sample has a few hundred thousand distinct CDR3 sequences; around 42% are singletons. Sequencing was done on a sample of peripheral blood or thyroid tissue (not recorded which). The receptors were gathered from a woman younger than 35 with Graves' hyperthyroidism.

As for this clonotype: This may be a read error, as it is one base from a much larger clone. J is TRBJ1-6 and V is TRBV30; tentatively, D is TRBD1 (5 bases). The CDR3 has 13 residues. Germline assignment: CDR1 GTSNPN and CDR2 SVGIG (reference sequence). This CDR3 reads CAWGVRGDSPLHF. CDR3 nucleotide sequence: TGTGCCTGGGGTGTACGAGGGGATTCACCCCTCCACTTT.

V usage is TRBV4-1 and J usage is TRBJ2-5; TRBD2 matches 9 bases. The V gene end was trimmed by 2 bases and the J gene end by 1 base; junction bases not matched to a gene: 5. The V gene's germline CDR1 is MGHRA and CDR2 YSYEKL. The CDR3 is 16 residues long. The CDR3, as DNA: TGCGCCAGCAGCCAATTTTATAGCGGGAGCCAAGAGACCCAGTACTTC. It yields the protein CASSQFYSGSQETQYF.

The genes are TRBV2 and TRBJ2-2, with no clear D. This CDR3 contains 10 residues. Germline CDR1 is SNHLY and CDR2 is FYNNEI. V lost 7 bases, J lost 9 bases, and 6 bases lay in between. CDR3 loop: CASIQRELFF. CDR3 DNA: TGTGCCAGCATCCAGCGGGAGCTGTTTTTT.

CDR3 amino acids: CASSIFGGQGSSYNSPLHF. For the CDR3, the DNA is TGTGCCAGCAGTATATTTGGGGGACAGGGGTCCTCCTATAATTCACCCCTCCACTTT. The chain has TRBV27 and TRBJ1-6; the match to TRBD1 covers 10 bases. Trimming removed 5 bases from V and 0 bases from J; junction bases left unmatched: 10. Germline V gene data show CDR1 as MNHEY and CDR2 as SMNVEV (reference sequence). This CDR3 is 19 amino acids long.

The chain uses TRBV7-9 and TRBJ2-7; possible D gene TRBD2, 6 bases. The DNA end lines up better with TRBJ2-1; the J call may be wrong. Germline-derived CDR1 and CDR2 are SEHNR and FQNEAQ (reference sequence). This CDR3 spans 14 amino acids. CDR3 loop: CASSLFLREDEQFF. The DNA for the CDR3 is TGTGCCAGCAGCTTATTTCTCAGGGAGGATGAGCAGTTCTTC.

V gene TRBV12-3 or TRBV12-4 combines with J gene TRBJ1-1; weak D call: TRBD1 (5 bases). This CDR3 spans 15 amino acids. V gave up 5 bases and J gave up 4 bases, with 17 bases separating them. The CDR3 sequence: CASSPGTSGVTEAFF. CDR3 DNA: TGTGCCAGCAGTCCCGGGACTAGCGGGGTCACTGAAGCTTTCTTT.

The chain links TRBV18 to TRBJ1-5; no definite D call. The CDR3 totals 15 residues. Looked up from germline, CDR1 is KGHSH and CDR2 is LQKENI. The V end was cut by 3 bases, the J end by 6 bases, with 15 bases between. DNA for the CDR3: TGTGCCAGCTCACCTGGTTCGGGCCTGGGTCAGCCCCAGCATTTT. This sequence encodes CASSPGSGLGQPQHF.

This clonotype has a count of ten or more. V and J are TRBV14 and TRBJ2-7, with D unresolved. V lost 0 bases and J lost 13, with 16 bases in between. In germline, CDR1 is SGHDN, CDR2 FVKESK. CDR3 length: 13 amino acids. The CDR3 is CASSQDYGSLQYF. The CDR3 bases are TGTGCCAGCAGCCAAGACTATGGAAGTTTGCAATACTTC.

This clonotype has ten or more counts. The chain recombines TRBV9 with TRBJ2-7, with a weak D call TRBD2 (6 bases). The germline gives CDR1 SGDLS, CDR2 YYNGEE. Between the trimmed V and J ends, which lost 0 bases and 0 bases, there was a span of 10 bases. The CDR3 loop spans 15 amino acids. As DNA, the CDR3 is TGTGCCAGCAGCGTAGGGGGGGACCCCTCCTACGAGCAGTACTTC. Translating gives CASSVGGDPSYEQYF.

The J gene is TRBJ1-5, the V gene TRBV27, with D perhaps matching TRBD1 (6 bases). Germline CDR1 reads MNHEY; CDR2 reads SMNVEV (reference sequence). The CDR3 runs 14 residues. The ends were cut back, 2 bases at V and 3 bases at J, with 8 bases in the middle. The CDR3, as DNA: TGTGCCAGCAGTTTAGGGGGCGTCAATCAGCCCCAGCATTTT. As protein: CASSLGGVNQPQHF.

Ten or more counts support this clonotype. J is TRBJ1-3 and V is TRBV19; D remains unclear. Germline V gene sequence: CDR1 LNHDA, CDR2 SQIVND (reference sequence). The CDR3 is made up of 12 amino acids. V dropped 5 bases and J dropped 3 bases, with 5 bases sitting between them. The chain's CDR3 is CASSADGNTIYF. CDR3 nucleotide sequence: TGTGCCAGTAGTGCAGATGGAAACACCATATATTTT. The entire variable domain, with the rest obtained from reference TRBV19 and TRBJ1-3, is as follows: DGGITQSPKYLFRKEGQNVTLSCEQNLNHDAMYWYRQDPGQGLRLIYYSQIVNDFQKGDIAEGYSVSREKKESFPLTVTSAQKNPTAFYLCASSADGNTIYFGEGSWLTVV.

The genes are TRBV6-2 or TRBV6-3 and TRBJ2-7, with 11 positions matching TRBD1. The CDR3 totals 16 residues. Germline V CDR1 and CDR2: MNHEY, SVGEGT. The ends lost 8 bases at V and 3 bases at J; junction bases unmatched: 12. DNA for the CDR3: TGTGCCAGCGCGTTTGACCGGGACAGGGGGGTCTACGAGCAGTACTTC. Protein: CASAFDRDRGVYEQYF.

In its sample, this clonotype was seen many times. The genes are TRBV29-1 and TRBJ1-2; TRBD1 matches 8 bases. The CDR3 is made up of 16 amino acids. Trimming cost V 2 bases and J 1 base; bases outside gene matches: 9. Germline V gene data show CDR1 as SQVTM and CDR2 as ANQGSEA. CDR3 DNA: TGCAGCGTTGAACCTACCGACAGGGGCCTTAACTATGGCTACACCTTC. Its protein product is CSVEPTDRGLNYGYTF. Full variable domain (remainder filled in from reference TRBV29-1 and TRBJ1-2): SAVISQKPSRDICQRGTSLTIQCQVDSQVTMMFWYRQQPGQSLTLIATANQGSEATYESGFVIDKFPISRPNLTFSTLTVSNMSPEDSSIYLCSVEPTDRGLNYGYTFGSGTRLTVV.

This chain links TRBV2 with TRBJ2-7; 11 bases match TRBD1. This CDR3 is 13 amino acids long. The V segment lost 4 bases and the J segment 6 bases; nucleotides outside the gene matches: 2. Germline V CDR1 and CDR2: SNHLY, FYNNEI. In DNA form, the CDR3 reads TGTGCCAGCAGTGGGGGACAGGGGGGCGAGCAGTACTTC. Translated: CASSGGQGGEQYF.